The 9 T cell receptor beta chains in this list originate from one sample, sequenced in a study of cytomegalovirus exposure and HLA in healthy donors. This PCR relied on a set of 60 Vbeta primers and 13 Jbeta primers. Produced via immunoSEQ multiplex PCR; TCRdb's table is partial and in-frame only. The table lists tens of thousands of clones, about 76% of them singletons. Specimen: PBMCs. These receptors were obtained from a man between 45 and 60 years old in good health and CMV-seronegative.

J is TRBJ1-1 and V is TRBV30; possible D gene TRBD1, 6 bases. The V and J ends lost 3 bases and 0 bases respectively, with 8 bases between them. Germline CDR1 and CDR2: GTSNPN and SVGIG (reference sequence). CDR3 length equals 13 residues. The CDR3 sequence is CAWSEGVNTEAFF. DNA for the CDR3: TGTGCCTGGAGCGAGGGGGTGAACACTGAAGCTTTCTTT.

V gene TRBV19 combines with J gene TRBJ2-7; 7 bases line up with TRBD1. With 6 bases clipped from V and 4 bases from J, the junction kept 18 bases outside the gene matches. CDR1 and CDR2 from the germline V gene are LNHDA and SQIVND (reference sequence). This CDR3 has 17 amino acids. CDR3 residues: CASSHRGQRGTLYEQYF. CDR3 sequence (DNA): TGTGCCAGTAGCCATCGGGGACAGAGGGGGACCTTATACGAGCAGTACTTC.

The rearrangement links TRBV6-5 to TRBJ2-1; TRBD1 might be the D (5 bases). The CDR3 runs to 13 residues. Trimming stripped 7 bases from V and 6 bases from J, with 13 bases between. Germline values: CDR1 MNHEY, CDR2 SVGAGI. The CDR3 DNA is TGTGCCAGCACCAGGGTCGGCCTCAATGAGCAGTTCTTC. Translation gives CASTRVGLNEQFF.

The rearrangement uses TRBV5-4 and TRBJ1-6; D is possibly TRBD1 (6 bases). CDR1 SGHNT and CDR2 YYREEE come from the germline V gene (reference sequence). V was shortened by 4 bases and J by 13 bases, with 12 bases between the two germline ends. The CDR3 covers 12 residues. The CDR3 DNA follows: TGTGCCAGCAGCAAATCAGGGGTTCCCCTCCACTTT. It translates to CASSKSGVPLHF.

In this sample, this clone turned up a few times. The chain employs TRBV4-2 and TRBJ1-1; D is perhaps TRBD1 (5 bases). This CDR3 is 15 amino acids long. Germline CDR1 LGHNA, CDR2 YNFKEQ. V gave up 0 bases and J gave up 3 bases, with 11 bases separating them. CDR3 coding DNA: TGTGCCAGCAGCCAAGAAATGGGACTGTACACTGAAGCTTTCTTT. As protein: CASSQEMGLYTEAFF.

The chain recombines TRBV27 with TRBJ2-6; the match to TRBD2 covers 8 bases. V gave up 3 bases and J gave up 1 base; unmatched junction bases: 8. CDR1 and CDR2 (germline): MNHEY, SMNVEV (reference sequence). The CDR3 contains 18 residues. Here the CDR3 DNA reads TGTGCCAGCAGTTTGGGGGCGGGGGGCGGATCTGGGGCCAACGTCCTGACTTTC. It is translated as CASSLGAGGGSGANVLTF.

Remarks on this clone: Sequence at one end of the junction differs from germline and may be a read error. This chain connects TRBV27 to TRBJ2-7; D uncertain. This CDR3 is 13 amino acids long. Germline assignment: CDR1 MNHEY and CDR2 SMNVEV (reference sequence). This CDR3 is CACSLTQSYEQYF. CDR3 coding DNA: TGTGCCTGCAGTTTGACACAGTCCTACGAGCAGTACTTC.

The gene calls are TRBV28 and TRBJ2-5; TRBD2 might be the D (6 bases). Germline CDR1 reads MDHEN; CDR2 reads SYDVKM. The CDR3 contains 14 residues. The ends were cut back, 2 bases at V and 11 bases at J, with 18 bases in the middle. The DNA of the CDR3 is TGTGCCAGCAGTTTAGCGGGGCCCTGGGGGGAGCAGTACTTC. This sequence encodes CASSLAGPWGEQYF.

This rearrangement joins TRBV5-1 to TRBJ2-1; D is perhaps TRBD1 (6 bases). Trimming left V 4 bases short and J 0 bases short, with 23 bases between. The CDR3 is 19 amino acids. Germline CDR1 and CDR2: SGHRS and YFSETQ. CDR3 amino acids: CASSPGVGAPRSSYNEQFF. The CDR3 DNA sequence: TGCGCCAGCAGCCCCGGTGTGGGGGCCCCGCGAAGCTCCTACAATGAGCAGTTCTTC.